A single sample is the source of the 16 T cell receptor beta chains below, sequenced in a study of T cell responses to AZD1222 COVID-19 vaccine. The repertoire was sequenced with immunoSEQ multiplex PCR; TCRdb's copy has only in-frame clones and lacks some. The sample contains around 140,000 clones, roughly 87% of which appear only once. The starting material was peripheral blood, obtained 28 days after the second AZD1222 dose. Receptors originate from an adult who received the AZD1222 COVID-19 vaccine.

This rearrangement joins TRBV3-1 (or the pseudogene TRBV3-2) to TRBJ2-2; D is ambiguous. V was pared by 4 bases and J by 7 bases, with 10 bases between. The CDR3 totals 13 residues. Germline assignment: CDR1 LGHDT and CDR2 YNNKEL (reference sequence). The CDR3 coding sequence is TGTGCCAGCAGCCGTCTGTCGGGCGGGGAGCTGTTTTTT. It is translated as CASSRLSGGELFF.

The rearrangement uses TRBV5-1 and TRBJ2-2; tentative D call: TRBD2 (6 bases). Germline CDR1 and CDR2: SGHRS and YFSETQ. The CDR3 loop spans 17 amino acids. V was clipped by 6 bases and J by 6 bases, with 24 bases between them. In DNA, the CDR3 is TGCGCCAGCACTCGGGGAAAACTAGCCTTGGAAGCCGGGGAGCTGTTTTTT. Its protein is CASTRGKLALEAGELFF.

The chain links TRBV5-4 to TRBJ1-2, with D perhaps TRBD1 (5 bases). The V gene lost 3 bases and the J gene lost 3 bases, with 12 bases spanning the gap. Looked up from germline, CDR1 is SGHNT and CDR2 is YYREEE (reference sequence). The CDR3 sequence is 14 residues long. The DNA for the CDR3 is TGTGCCAGCAGCTCGACAGTTGGTGACTATGGCTACACCTTC. Its translation: CASSSTVGDYGYTF.

The V and J genes are TRBV27 and TRBJ2-5; 10 bases align to TRBD1. V gave up 6 bases and J gave up 5 bases; unmatched junction bases: 12. This CDR3 has 16 amino acids. Germline assignment: CDR1 MNHEY and CDR2 SMNVEV (reference sequence). CDR3 protein: CASSGTPGQGLETQYF. The CDR3 DNA sequence: TGTGCCAGCAGCGGTACGCCGGGACAGGGGTTGGAGACCCAGTACTTC.

This sequence joins TRBV10-1 and TRBJ2-7, with TRBD2 as a possible D gene (6 bases). Between the trimmed V and J ends, which lost 6 bases and 2 bases, there was a span of 29 bases. CDR3 length equals 19 residues. CDR1 is WNHNN and CDR2 is SYGVQD in the germline V gene (reference sequence). CDR3: CASSPRRGTPRDLPYEQYF. The CDR3 DNA is TGCGCCAGCAGCCCTAGGCGGGGAACCCCCCGGGACCTGCCCTACGAGCAGTACTTC.

V is TRBV5-3 and J is TRBJ2-1; 13 nucleotides line up with TRBD2. TRBV5-3 has ORF status, its function being uncertain. The CDR3 consists of 20 residues. Trimming at V came to 0 bases and at J to 0 bases, leaving 9 bases not matched to a gene. Here the CDR3 reads CARSLDLLAGGPSSYNEQFF. CDR3 DNA: TGTGCCAGAAGCTTGGACCTACTAGCGGGAGGGCCTAGCTCCTACAATGAGCAGTTCTTC.

V and J are TRBV3-1 (or the pseudogene TRBV3-2) and TRBJ1-2; no clear D gene. This CDR3 contains 17 residues. The V and J ends lost 0 bases and 6 bases respectively, with 20 bases between them. The germline CDR1 and CDR2 sequences are LGHDT and YNNKEL (reference sequence). The CDR3 spells CASSQDLGFRVTHGYTF. CDR3 DNA sequence: TGTGCCAGCAGCCAAGATTTGGGTTTTCGGGTAACTCATGGCTACACCTTC.

The chain has TRBV4-3 and TRBJ2-4; no clear D gene. The length of the CDR3 is 19 residues. CDR1 LGHNA and CDR2 YSLEER come from the germline V gene. Trimming left V 0 bases short and J 0 bases short, with 18 bases between. The DNA for the CDR3 is TGCGCCAGCAGCCAAGATCGTTCCGGCAGTCTCATAGCCAAAAACATTCAGTACTTC. Residues: CASSQDRSGSLIAKNIQYF.

Ten or more counts support this clone. This rearrangement joins TRBV24-1 to TRBJ1-5, with D unclear. CDR1 and CDR2 from the germline V gene are KGHDR and SFDVKD. Deletions cut 4 bases from V and 9 bases from J, with 12 bases between. The CDR3 is made up of 13 amino acids. CDR3 in DNA: TGTGCCACCAGTGACCAGACCGACTGGCCCCAGCATTTT. It yields the protein CATSDQTDWPQHF.

The V call is TRBV11-2, the J call TRBJ2-1; 9 bases are shared with TRBD1. This CDR3 has 14 residues. The ends lost 0 bases at V and 12 bases at J; junction bases unmatched: 6. Germline V lookup: CDR1 SGHAT, CDR2 FQNNGV. Written as DNA, the CDR3 is TGTGCCAGCAGCTTAGAACCGGGACAGGGTGTGCAGTTCTTC. It codes for CASSLEPGQGVQFF.

The chain is built from TRBV6-1 and TRBJ2-1; TRBD2 might be the D (5 bases). The CDR3 sequence is 16 residues long. Looked up from germline, CDR1 is MNHNS and CDR2 is SASEGT. V dropped 3 bases and J dropped 3 bases, with 15 bases sitting between them. The CDR3 nucleotides read TGTGCCAGCAGTGAGCCGGGATCCACTATCTACAATGAGCAGTTCTTC. Amino acids: CASSEPGSTIYNEQFF.

This clone was observed once. The chain links TRBV4-1 to TRBJ2-1, with a tentative D call TRBD2 (7 bases). The ends were cut back, 4 bases at V and 7 bases at J, with 17 bases in the middle. This CDR3 comprises 15 residues. CDR1 and CDR2 from the germline V gene are MGHRA and YSYEKL. The CDR3 is CASSPVGGVYNEQFF. CDR3 in DNA: TGCGCCAGCAGCCCCGTAGGGGGGGTCTATAATGAGCAGTTCTTC.

In its sample, this clone was seen once. CDR3 sequence (DNA): TGTGCCAGCAGTTACGGCTATAGCAATCAGCCCCAGCATTTT. Translating gives CASSYGYSNQPQHF. This chain uses TRBV6-5 with TRBJ1-5; D is unresolved. CDR3 length: 14 residues. Germline V gene lookup returns CDR1 MNHEY and CDR2 SVGAGI. Trimming stripped 2 bases from V and 0 bases from J, with 5 bases between.

The chain has TRBV28 and TRBJ1-1; D not resolved. This CDR3 has 14 residues. Looked up from germline, CDR1 is MDHEN and CDR2 is SYDVKM. The V end was cut by 3 bases, the J end by 3 bases, with 11 bases between. This chain's CDR3 is CASSFRQVYTEAFF. The DNA of the CDR3 is TGTGCCAGCAGTTTCAGGCAGGTTTACACTGAAGCTTTCTTT.

A single count supports this clone. The J gene is TRBJ1-5, the V gene TRBV3-1 (or the pseudogene TRBV3-2); the D gene is possibly TRBD1 (6 bases). V lost 2 bases and J 4 bases, leaving 6 bases between the germline ends. CDR1 and CDR2 from the germline V gene are LGHDT and YNNKEL (reference sequence). The CDR3 runs 13 residues. Here the CDR3 DNA reads TGTGCCAGCAGCCAACAGGGGAATCAGCCCCAGCATTTT. Its protein product is CASSQQGNQPQHF.

The V and J genes are TRBV30 and TRBJ2-1, with TRBD2 matching 12 bases. This CDR3 spans 16 amino acids. The V segment lost 1 base and the J segment 10 bases; nucleotides outside the gene matches: 11. Germline CDR1 reads GTSNPN; CDR2 reads SVGIG (reference sequence). This CDR3 reads CAWSALTSGGRVEQFF. The CDR3 region has the DNA TGTGCCTGGAGTGCACTTACTAGCGGGGGGAGAGTCGAGCAGTTCTTC.